Listed below are T cell receptor beta chains from one sample, sequenced in a study of blood T cell repertoires in COVID-19. Data came from immunoSEQ multiplex PCR; TCRdb stores just in-frame clones and leaves some out. The sample includes 100,000 to 120,000 clones, roughly 80% seen only once; the top ten take roughly 1.6%. The sequenced sample consisted of peripheral blood. The receptors here all came from a man in his fifties with acute or convalescent COVID-19. CDR3s include the opening cysteine and the closing phenylalanine or tryptophan. Fields, in order: J gene, V gene, CDR3 protein.

j_gene: TRBJ2-3; v_gene: TRBV4-1; CDR3aa: CASSQDGGQPSTDTQYF
j_gene: TRBJ1-1; v_gene: TRBV6-5; CDR3aa: CATSWGRGTEAFF
j_gene: TRBJ1-4; v_gene: TRBV14; CDR3aa: CASSQGRREQEKLFF
j_gene: TRBJ1-5; v_gene: TRBV7-9; CDR3aa: CASSSEQGWPQHF
j_gene: TRBJ2-5; v_gene: TRBV20-1; CDR3aa: CSASSGGAIQETQYF
j_gene: TRBJ1-5; v_gene: TRBV3-1/TRBV3-2; CDR3aa: CASSPGNQPQHF
j_gene: TRBJ1-4; v_gene: TRBV6-2/TRBV6-3; CDR3aa: CASSSTGMYEKLFF
j_gene: TRBJ1-1; v_gene: TRBV27; CDR3aa: CASSLSPYPGQNTEAFF
j_gene: TRBJ1-4; v_gene: TRBV28; CDR3aa: CASNDRQNEKLFF
j_gene: TRBJ2-6; v_gene: TRBV29-1; CDR3aa: CSARSSGANVLTF
j_gene: TRBJ2-2; v_gene: TRBV15; CDR3aa: CATSPRVAGELFF
j_gene: TRBJ1-1; v_gene: TRBV4-1; CDR3aa: CASSQLGTRGPAGTEAFF
j_gene: TRBJ2-1; v_gene: TRBV5-3; CDR3aa: CARSRGSGCYNEQFF
j_gene: TRBJ1-4; v_gene: TRBV19; CDR3aa: CASSGTGGSVNEKLFF
j_gene: TRBJ2-3; v_gene: TRBV5-1; CDR3aa: CASSQLNRADTQYF
j_gene: TRBJ2-7; v_gene: TRBV6-1; CDR3aa: CASSEAPIRPTGGDEQYF
j_gene: TRBJ1-5; v_gene: TRBV28; CDR3aa: CASSLFAGNNQPQHF
j_gene: TRBJ2-7; v_gene: TRBV7-9; CDR3aa: CASSLRGYEQYF